This is a list of T cell receptor beta chains from one sample in a study of a mutant IDH1 vaccine in newly diagnosed glioma. Which antigens these TCRs recognize remains unknown. Clones were sequenced by immunoSEQ multiplex PCR, and TCRdb holds only the in-frame ones, with some missing. The sample holds around 50,000 clones, about four fifths seen once. Sequences were derived from PBMCs, sampled from a glioma patient whose treatment included an IDH1 peptide vaccine. The receptors were sampled from a woman in her twenties or thirties with glioma. Some clones in this sample may be carry-over from other donors' samples. Both conserved end residues are part of each CDR3. D genes are given only for firm matches. The size entry is marked missing in some rows and otherwise reads once, few, many or a size class.

CDR3 length: 12; J gene: TRBJ2-3; D gene: -; V gene: TRBV5-6; clone size: -; CDR3 protein: CASSLRTDTQYF; CDR3 DNA: TGTGCCAGCAGCTTGCGGACAGATACGCAGTATTTT
CDR3 length: 13; J gene: TRBJ1-5; D gene: -; V gene: TRBV11-2; clone size: -; CDR3 protein: CASSRSLNQPQHF; CDR3 DNA: TGTGCCAGCAGCCGATCCTTGAATCAGCCCCAGCATTTT
CDR3 length: 14; J gene: TRBJ1-1; D gene: -; V gene: TRBV7-9; clone size: -; CDR3 protein: CASSLALTNTEAFF; CDR3 DNA: TGTGCCAGCAGCTTAGCGCTGACTAACACTGAAGCTTTCTTT
CDR3 length: 15; J gene: TRBJ1-5; D gene: -; V gene: TRBV19; clone size: once; CDR3 protein: CASTSTVGAYQPQHF; CDR3 DNA: TGTGCCAGTACCTCGACAGTGGGGGCCTATCAGCCCCAGCATTTT
CDR3 length: 15; J gene: TRBJ2-4; D gene: -; V gene: TRBV14; clone size: -; CDR3 protein: CASSQDEDPKNIQYF; CDR3 DNA: TGTGCCAGCAGCCAAGATGAGGACCCAAAAAACATTCAGTACTTC
CDR3 length: 16; J gene: TRBJ2-1; D gene: -; V gene: TRBV4-1; clone size: -; CDR3 protein: CASSQDSPGGYNEQFF; CDR3 DNA: TGCGCCAGCAGCCAAGATTCCCCCGGAGGCTACAATGAGCAGTTCTTC
CDR3 length: 15; J gene: TRBJ2-1; D gene: -; V gene: TRBV9; clone size: -; CDR3 protein: CASSVGAGALNEQFF; CDR3 DNA: TGTGCCAGCAGCGTGGGGGCGGGAGCCCTCAATGAGCAGTTCTTC
CDR3 length: 16; J gene: TRBJ1-1; D gene: -; V gene: TRBV10-3; clone size: -; CDR3 protein: CAISERVRGMGTEAFF; CDR3 DNA: TGTGCCATCAGTGAACGTGTCAGGGGAATGGGCACTGAAGCTTTCTTT
CDR3 length: 17; J gene: TRBJ1-3; D gene: -; V gene: TRBV14; clone size: -; CDR3 protein: CASSQGSRASSGNTIYF; CDR3 DNA: TGTGCCAGCAGCCAAGGGAGCAGGGCTAGCTCTGGAAACACCATATATTTT
CDR3 length: 16; J gene: TRBJ1-3; D gene: TRBD1; V gene: TRBV10-3; clone size: -; CDR3 protein: CAIIEPAGGSGNTIYF; CDR3 DNA: TGTGCCATCATAGAACCCGCAGGGGGCTCTGGAAACACCATATATTTT
CDR3 length: 15; J gene: TRBJ2-7; D gene: -; V gene: TRBV10-3; clone size: -; CDR3 protein: CAINLRQKNTQEQYF; CDR3 DNA: TGTGCCATCAACTTAAGACAGAAAAATACCCAGGAGCAGTACTTC
CDR3 length: 13; J gene: TRBJ1-1; D gene: TRBD1; V gene: TRBV11-2; clone size: few; CDR3 protein: CASSINRGTEAFF; CDR3 DNA: TGTGCCAGCAGCATTAACAGGGGGACTGAAGCTTTCTTT
CDR3 length: 17; J gene: TRBJ1-1; D gene: TRBD1; V gene: TRBV19; clone size: -; CDR3 protein: CASTESLGTGGRTEAFF; CDR3 DNA: TGTGCCAGTACCGAGTCCCTTGGGACAGGAGGAAGGACTGAAGCTTTCTTT
CDR3 length: 18; J gene: TRBJ2-6; D gene: -; V gene: TRBV19; clone size: -; CDR3 protein: CASMFGLRYLSGANVLTF; CDR3 DNA: TGTGCCAGTATGTTCGGGCTCCGCTACCTCTCTGGGGCCAACGTCCTGACTTTC
CDR3 length: 14; J gene: TRBJ2-5; D gene: -; V gene: TRBV14; clone size: -; CDR3 protein: CASSQGARSETQYF; CDR3 DNA: TGTGCCAGCAGCCAAGGAGCCCGGTCGGAGACCCAGTACTTC
CDR3 length: 14; J gene: TRBJ2-4; D gene: -; V gene: TRBV9; clone size: -; CDR3 protein: CASSVQDTKNIQYF; CDR3 DNA: TGTGCCAGCAGCGTGCAGGATACCAAAAACATTCAGTACTTC
CDR3 length: 13; J gene: TRBJ1-4; D gene: -; V gene: TRBV18; clone size: -; CDR3 protein: CASSPVQGEKLFF; CDR3 DNA: TGTGCCAGCTCACCGGTCCAGGGTGAAAAACTGTTTTTT
CDR3 length: 15; J gene: TRBJ1-5; D gene: -; V gene: TRBV9; clone size: -; CDR3 protein: CASSVEGGVGQPQHF; CDR3 DNA: TGTGCCAGCAGCGTAGAGGGAGGGGTCGGGCAGCCCCAGCATTTT
CDR3 length: 12; J gene: TRBJ1-5; D gene: -; V gene: TRBV30; clone size: -; CDR3 protein: CAWSVLEGPQHF; CDR3 DNA: TGTGCCTGGAGTGTACTCGAAGGGCCCCAGCATTTT
CDR3 length: 15; J gene: TRBJ1-3; D gene: -; V gene: TRBV21-1; clone size: -; CDR3 protein: CASSKAKGTGNTIYF; CDR3 DNA: TGTGCCAGCAGCAAAGCGAAGGGTACTGGAAACACCATATATTTT
CDR3 length: 17; J gene: TRBJ1-1; D gene: TRBD1; V gene: TRBV5-5; clone size: -; CDR3 protein: CASSLVPGQGLNTEAFF; CDR3 DNA: TGTGCCAGCAGCCTAGTCCCGGGACAGGGTTTGAACACTGAAGCTTTCTTT
CDR3 length: 14; J gene: TRBJ2-5; D gene: TRBD1; V gene: TRBV15; clone size: -; CDR3 protein: CATRRDRAEETQYF; CDR3 DNA: TGTGCCACTAGGCGGGACAGGGCAGAAGAGACCCAGTACTTC
CDR3 length: 13; J gene: TRBJ2-2; D gene: -; V gene: TRBV6-1; clone size: -; CDR3 protein: CASSEGDAGELFF; CDR3 DNA: TGTGCCAGCAGTGAAGGGGATGCCGGGGAGCTGTTTTTT
CDR3 length: 15; J gene: TRBJ2-1; D gene: TRBD1; V gene: TRBV7-2; clone size: once; CDR3 protein: CASSLGTGGRVEQFF; CDR3 DNA: TGTGCCAGCAGCTTAGGGACAGGGGGAAGGGTAGAGCAGTTCTTC
CDR3 length: 14; J gene: TRBJ1-1; D gene: -; V gene: TRBV7-8; clone size: -; CDR3 protein: CASSLGIGNTEAFF; CDR3 DNA: TGTGCCAGCAGCTTAGGAATCGGGAACACTGAAGCTTTCTTT
CDR3 length: 14; J gene: TRBJ1-3; D gene: -; V gene: TRBV29-1; clone size: -; CDR3 protein: CSAATGIAGNTIYF; CDR3 DNA: TGCAGCGCAGCTACAGGGATAGCAGGAAACACCATATATTTT
CDR3 length: 15; J gene: TRBJ2-4; D gene: TRBD2; V gene: TRBV4-1; clone size: -; CDR3 protein: CASKSISGDRNIQYF; CDR3 DNA: TGCGCCAGCAAGTCCATTAGCGGGGATCGAAACATTCAGTACTTC
CDR3 length: 15; J gene: TRBJ2-7; D gene: -; V gene: TRBV5-1; clone size: -; CDR3 protein: CASNSGGLGGDEQYF; CDR3 DNA: TGCGCCAGCAACTCCGGGGGCCTGGGGGGTGACGAGCAGTACTTC